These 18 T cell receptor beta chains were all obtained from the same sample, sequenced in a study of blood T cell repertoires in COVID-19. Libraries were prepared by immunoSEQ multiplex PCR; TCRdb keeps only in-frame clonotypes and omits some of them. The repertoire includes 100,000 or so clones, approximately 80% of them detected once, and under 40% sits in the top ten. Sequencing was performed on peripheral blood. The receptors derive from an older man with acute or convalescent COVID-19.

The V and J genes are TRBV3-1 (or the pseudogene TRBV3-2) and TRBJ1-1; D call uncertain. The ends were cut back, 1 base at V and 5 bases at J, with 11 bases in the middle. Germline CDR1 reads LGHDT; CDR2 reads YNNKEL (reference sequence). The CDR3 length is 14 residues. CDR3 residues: CASSQGSPLTEAFF. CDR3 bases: TGTGCCAGCAGCCAAGGATCTCCACTGACTGAAGCTTTCTTT.

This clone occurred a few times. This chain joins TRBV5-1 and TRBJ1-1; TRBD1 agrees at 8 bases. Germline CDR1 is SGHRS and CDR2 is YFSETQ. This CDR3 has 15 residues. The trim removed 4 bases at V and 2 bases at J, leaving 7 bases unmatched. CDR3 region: CASSPWTGSNTEAFF. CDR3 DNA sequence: TGCGCCAGCAGCCCGTGGACAGGGTCCAACACTGAAGCTTTCTTT.

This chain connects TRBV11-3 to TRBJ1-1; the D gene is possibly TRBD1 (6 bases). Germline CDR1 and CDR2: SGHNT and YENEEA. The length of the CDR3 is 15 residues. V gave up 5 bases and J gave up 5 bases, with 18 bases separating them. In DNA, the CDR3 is TGTGCCAGCAGCCCATCGGGCTCAGGGGATACTGAAGCTTTCTTT. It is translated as CASSPSGSGDTEAFF. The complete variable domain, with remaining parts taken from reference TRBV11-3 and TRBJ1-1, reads EAGVVQSPRYKIIEKKQPVAFWCNPISGHNTLYWYLQNLGQGPELLIRYENEEAVDDSQLPKDRFSAERLKGVDSTLKIQPAELGDSAVYLCASSPSGSGDTEAFFGQGTRLTVV.

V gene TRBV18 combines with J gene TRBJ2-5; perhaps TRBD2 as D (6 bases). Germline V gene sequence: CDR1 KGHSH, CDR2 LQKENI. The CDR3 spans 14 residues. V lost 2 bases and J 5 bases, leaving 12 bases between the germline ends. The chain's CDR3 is CASSPLEGVETQYF. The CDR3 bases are TGTGCCAGCTCACCATTGGAGGGAGTTGAGACCCAGTACTTC.

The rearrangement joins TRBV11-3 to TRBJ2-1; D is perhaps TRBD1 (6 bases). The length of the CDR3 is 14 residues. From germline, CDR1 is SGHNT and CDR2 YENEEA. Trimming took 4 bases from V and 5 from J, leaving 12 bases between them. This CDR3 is CASSSGQQDNEQFF. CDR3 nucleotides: TGTGCCAGCAGCTCTGGACAGCAAGACAATGAGCAGTTCTTC.

CDR3 amino acids: CASSGTSGNYNEQFF. CDR3 nucleotides: TGTGCCAGCAGTGGGACTAGCGGAAACTACAATGAGCAGTTCTTC. The rearrangement joins TRBV2 to TRBJ2-1; 10 positions match TRBD2. V shed 4 bases, J shed 3 bases, and the junction held 3 bases outside the gene matches. From germline, CDR1 is SNHLY and CDR2 FYNNEI. The CDR3 consists of 15 residues. The variable domain in full, with the rest retrieved from reference TRBV2 and TRBJ2-1, is EPEVTQTPSHQVTQMGQEVILRCVPISNHLYFYWYRQILGQKVEFLVSFYNNEISEKSEIFDDQFSVERPDGSNFTLKIRSTKLEDSAMYFCASSGTSGNYNEQFFGPGTRLTVL.

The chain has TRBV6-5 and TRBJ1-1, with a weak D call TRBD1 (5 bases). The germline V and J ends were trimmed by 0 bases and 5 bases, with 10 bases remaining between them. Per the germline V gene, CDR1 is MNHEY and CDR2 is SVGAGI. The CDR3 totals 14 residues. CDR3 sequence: CASSYSEGRTEAFF. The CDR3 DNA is TGTGCCAGCAGTTACTCGGAGGGGCGTACTGAAGCTTTCTTT.

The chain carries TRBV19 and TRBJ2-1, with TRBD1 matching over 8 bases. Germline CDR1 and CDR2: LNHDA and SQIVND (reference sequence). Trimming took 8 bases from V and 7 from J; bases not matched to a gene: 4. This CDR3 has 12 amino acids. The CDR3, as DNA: TGTGCCAGTGGATACAGGGGGAATGAGCAGTTCTTC. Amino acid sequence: CASGYRGNEQFF.

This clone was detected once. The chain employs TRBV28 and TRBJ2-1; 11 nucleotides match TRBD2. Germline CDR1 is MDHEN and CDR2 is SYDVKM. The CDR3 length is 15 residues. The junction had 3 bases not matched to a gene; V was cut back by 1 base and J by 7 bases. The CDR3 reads CASSLSGLAANEQFF. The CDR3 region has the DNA TGTGCCAGCAGTTTATCGGGACTAGCGGCTAATGAGCAGTTCTTC.

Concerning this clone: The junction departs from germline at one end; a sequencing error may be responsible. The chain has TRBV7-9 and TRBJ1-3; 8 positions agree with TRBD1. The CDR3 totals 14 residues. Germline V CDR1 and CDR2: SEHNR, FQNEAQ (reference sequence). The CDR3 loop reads CASSPGDRRNSIYF. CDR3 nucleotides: TGTGCCAGCAGCCCCGGGGACAGGAGAAACTCCATATATTTT.

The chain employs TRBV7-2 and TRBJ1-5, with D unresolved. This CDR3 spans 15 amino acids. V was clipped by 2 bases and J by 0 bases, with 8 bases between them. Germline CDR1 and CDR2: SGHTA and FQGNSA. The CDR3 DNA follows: TGTGCCAGCAGCTTATCCCCAGTTAGCAATCAGCCCCAGCATTTT. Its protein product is CASSLSPVSNQPQHF.

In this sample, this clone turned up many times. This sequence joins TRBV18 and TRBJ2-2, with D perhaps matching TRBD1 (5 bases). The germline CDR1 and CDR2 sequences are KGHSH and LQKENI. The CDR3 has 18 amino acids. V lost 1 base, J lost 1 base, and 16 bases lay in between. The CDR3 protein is CASSPQTIDRLNTGELFF. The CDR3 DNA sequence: TGTGCCAGCTCACCACAGACAATTGACAGATTGAACACCGGGGAGCTGTTTTTT.

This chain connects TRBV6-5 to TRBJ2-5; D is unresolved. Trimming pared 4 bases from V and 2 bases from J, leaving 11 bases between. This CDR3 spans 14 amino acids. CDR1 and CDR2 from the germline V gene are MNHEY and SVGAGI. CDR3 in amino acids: CASSSNYFQETQYF. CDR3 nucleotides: TGTGCCAGCAGTTCCAACTATTTTCAAGAGACCCAGTACTTC.

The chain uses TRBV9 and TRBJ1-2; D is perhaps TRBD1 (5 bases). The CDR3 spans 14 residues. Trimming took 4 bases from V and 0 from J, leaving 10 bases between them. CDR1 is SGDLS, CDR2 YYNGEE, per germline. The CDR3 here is CASSKQAANYGYTF. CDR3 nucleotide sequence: TGTGCCAGCAGCAAACAGGCCGCTAACTATGGCTACACCTTC.

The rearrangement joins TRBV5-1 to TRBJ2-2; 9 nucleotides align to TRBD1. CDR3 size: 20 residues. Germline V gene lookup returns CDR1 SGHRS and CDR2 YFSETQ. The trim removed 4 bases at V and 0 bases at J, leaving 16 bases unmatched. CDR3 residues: CASSVLAQGQGRTNTGELFF. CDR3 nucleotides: TGCGCCAGCAGCGTTCTAGCGCAGGGACAGGGCCGTACGAACACCGGGGAGCTGTTTTTT. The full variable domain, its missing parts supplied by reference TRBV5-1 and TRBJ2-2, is KAGVTQTPRYLIKTRGQQVTLSCSPISGHRSVSWYQQTPGQGLQFLFEYFSETQRNKGNFPGRFSGRQFSNSRSEMNVSTLELGDSALYLCASSVLAQGQGRTNTGELFFGEGSRLTVL.

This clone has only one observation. The CDR3 nucleotides read TGTGCCAGCAGTTTGCGAGGGATCTATGGCTACACCTTC. This gives the protein CASSLRGIYGYTF. The chain couples TRBV28 to TRBJ1-2; no clear D. Per germline, CDR1 MDHEN and CDR2 SYDVKM. CDR3 length: 13 residues. Between the trimmed V and J ends, which lost 3 bases and 4 bases, there was a span of 9 bases.

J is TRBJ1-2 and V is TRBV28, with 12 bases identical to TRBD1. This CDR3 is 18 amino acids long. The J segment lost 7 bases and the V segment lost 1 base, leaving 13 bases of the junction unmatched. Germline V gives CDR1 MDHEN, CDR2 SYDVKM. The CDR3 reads CASSLLGTGGASGFGYTF. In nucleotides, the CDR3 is TGTGCCAGCAGTTTATTGGGGACAGGGGGCGCGTCGGGTTTTGGCTACACCTTC.

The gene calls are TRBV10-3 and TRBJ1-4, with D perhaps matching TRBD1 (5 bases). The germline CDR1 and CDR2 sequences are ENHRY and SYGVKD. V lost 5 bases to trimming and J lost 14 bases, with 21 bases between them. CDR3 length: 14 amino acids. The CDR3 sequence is CAISPVGLGDVLFF. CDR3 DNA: TGTGCCATCAGTCCGGTCGGACTAGGGGATGTTCTGTTTTTT.